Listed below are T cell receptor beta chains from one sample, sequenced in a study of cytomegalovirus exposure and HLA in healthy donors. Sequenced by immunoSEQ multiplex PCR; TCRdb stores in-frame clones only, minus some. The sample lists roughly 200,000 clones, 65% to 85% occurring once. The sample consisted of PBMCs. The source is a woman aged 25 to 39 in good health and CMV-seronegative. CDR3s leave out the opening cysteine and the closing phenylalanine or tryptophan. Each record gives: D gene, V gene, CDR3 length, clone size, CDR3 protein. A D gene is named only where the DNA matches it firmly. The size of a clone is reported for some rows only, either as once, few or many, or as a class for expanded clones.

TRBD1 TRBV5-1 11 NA ASRVRGLETQY
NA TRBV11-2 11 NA ASSLEVVWEQY
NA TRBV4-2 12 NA ASSPSRTTNVLT
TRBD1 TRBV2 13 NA ASHGVTGSHQPQH
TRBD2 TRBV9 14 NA ASSPRGDRDTGELF
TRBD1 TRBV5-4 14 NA ASSLAGTEVTGELF
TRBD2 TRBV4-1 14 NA ASSQELRREGFEQF
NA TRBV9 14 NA ASSPQDGRSNSPLH
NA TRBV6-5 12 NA ASSHQGGRKTQY
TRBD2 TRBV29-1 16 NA SVEEFRGVRLSYNEQF
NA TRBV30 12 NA AWSPWTAFYGYT
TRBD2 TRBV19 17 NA ATCALGLAGEKNTGELF
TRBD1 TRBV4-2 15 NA ASSQYAGQGRDSPLH
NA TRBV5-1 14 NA ASSLEAYLSNTEAF
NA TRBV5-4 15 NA ASRTRVGGPPLGGYT
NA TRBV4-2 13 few ASSHTNQHPDTQY
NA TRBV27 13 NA ASSNQRGQSNGYT
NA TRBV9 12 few ASSVGGVGETQY
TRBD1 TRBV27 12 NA ASSLGQGSYEQY
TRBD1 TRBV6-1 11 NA ASRDRGTGELF
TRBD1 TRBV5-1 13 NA ASSLDDRVYNEQF
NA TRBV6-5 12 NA ASSLGGWGETQY
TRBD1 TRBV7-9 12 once ASSPGGPDTEAF
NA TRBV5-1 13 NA ASSLAPRGGNGYT